A single sample is the source of the 17 T cell receptor beta chains below, sequenced in a study of T-cell reconstitution after alpha-beta-depleted transplantation in children. Unique molecular identifiers were incorporated into the prepared TCRbeta library. TCRdb re-called the PCR reads through MiXCR, storing one row per CDR3 protein. This sample has some 200,000 distinct CDR3 sequences, with 8.4% found just once. Sequences were derived from PBMCs, mostly from graft donor cells, sampled 360 days after TCRalphabeta/CD19-depleted stem cell transplant. The receptors here all came from a male patient between 2 and 15 years old who had a stem cell transplant for acute myeloid leukemia, so the T cells may come from the graft donor.

The chain recombines TRBV12-3 or TRBV12-4 with TRBJ1-3, with D tentatively TRBD1 (6 bases). The CDR3 is made up of 17 amino acids. Trimming cost V 6 bases and J 0 bases, with 18 bases left between them. This chain's CDR3 is CASSRDKKLISGNTIYF. DNA for the CDR3: TGTGCCAGCAGCCGGGACAAAAAACTGATCTCTGGAAACACCATATATTTT.

The sample holds a few counts of this clonotype. The rearrangement links TRBV2 to TRBJ2-2, with TRBD1 matching 7 bases. Germline loops: CDR1 SNHLY, CDR2 FYNNEI. CDR3 length: 16 amino acids. V gave up 0 bases and J gave up 2 bases; unmatched junction bases: 3. This CDR3 is CASSEARTGNTGELFF. Written as DNA, the CDR3 is TGTGCCAGCAGTGAAGCTCGGACAGGAAACACCGGGGAGCTGTTTTTT.

The chain couples TRBV7-2 to TRBJ2-2; no clear D. CDR1 is SGHTA, CDR2 FQGNSA, per germline. V dropped 1 base and J dropped 8 bases, with 5 bases sitting between them. The CDR3 is 12 amino acids. CDR3 coding DNA: TGTGCCAGCAGCTTAGTACTTGGGGAGCTGTTTTTT. It yields the protein CASSLVLGELFF. Using reference TRBV7-2 and TRBJ2-2 for the parts outside the CDR3, the full variable domain is GAGVSQSPSNKVTEKGKDVELRCDPISGHTALYWYRQSLGQGLEFLIYFQGNSAPDKSGLPSDRFSAERTGGSVSTLTIQRTQQEDSAVYLCASSLVLGELFFGEGSRLTVL.

This clonotype was detected a few times. V gene TRBV5-6 combines with J gene TRBJ2-1, with 12 bases matching TRBD1. V lost 1 base to trimming and J lost 3 bases; unmatched junction nucleotides: 5. There are 17 residues in the CDR3. From germline, CDR1 is SGHDT and CDR2 YYEEEE. CDR3 in amino acids: CASSLLGQGADYNEQFF. In DNA, the CDR3 is TGTGCCAGCAGCTTGTTGGGACAGGGGGCCGACTACAATGAGCAGTTCTTC.

The chain couples TRBV4-3 to TRBJ1-1; D is possibly TRBD1 (5 bases). This CDR3 comprises 16 residues. V lost 0 bases and J 4 bases, leaving 15 bases between the germline ends. Germline CDR1 is LGHNA and CDR2 is YSLEER. The CDR3 nucleotides are TGCGCCAGCAGCCAAGATCCCAGGACGAGGGGCACTGAAGCTTTCTTT. Its translation is CASSQDPRTRGTEAFF.

This clonotype was found a few times. The chain joins TRBV7-3 to TRBJ2-5; TRBD2 might be the D (5 bases). Germline-derived CDR1 and CDR2 are SGHTA and FQGTGA. The CDR3 is 14 amino acids. V was clipped by 5 bases and J by 2 bases, with 12 bases between them. The CDR3 spells CASSPRGWQETQYF. CDR3 nucleotides: TGTGCCAGCAGCCCAAGAGGGTGGCAAGAGACCCAGTACTTC.

This clonotype occurred many times. V and J are TRBV12-3 or TRBV12-4 and TRBJ1-4; D is ambiguous. The V and J ends lost 6 bases and 5 bases respectively, with 4 bases between them. This CDR3 contains 11 residues. CDR3 region: CASSPNEKLFF. In DNA form, the CDR3 reads TGTGCCAGCAGCCCAAATGAAAAACTGTTTTTT.

In DNA, the CDR3 is TGTGCCAGCAGCTTAAGACTAGCGGGAAGCTCCTACGAGCAGTACTTC. Protein sequence: CASSLRLAGSSYEQYF. The rearrangement links TRBV7-8 to TRBJ2-7; the match to TRBD2 covers 11 bases. In germline, CDR1 is SGHVS, CDR2 FQNEAQ. The CDR3 has 16 amino acids. V lost 2 bases to trimming and J lost 0 bases; unmatched junction nucleotides: 3.

The sample holds a few counts of this clonotype. The chain employs TRBV5-6 and TRBJ1-2; unclear D gene. The germline V gene has CDR1 SGHDT and CDR2 YYEEEE. The CDR3 is made up of 14 amino acids. V lost 0 bases to trimming and J lost 6 bases, with 12 bases between them. The CDR3 bases are TGTGCCAGCAGCTTGGACGAGGGCTCTAATGGCTACACCTTC. It is translated as CASSLDEGSNGYTF.

The genes are TRBV12-3 or TRBV12-4 and TRBJ2-1; 7 bases map to TRBD1. The V segment lost 3 bases and the J segment 3 bases; nucleotides outside the gene matches: 5. The CDR3 is 15 amino acids. This chain's CDR3 is CASSFQGTVYNEQFF. The CDR3 DNA is TGTGCCAGCAGTTTCCAAGGGACAGTCTACAATGAGCAGTTCTTC.

This chain uses TRBV5-5 with TRBJ2-3; D unclear. Germline-derived CDR1 and CDR2 are SGHKS and YYEKEE (reference sequence). This CDR3 has 14 amino acids. The V gene lost 2 bases and the J gene lost 2 bases, with 9 bases spanning the gap. CDR3 loop: CASSLGRTTDTQYF. Here the CDR3 DNA reads TGTGCCAGCAGCTTAGGACGGACCACAGATACGCAGTATTTT.

This clonotype was seen ten or more times. J is TRBJ1-5 and V is TRBV12-3 or TRBV12-4, with D unclear. Trimming cost V 6 bases and J 5 bases, with 11 bases left between them. The CDR3 has 13 amino acids. The chain's CDR3 is CASSTTVYQPQHF. DNA for the CDR3: TGTGCCAGCAGCACAACGGTCTATCAGCCCCAGCATTTT.

This clonotype was picked up many times. The chain links TRBV24-1 to TRBJ2-1; weak D call: TRBD2 (5 bases). The V end was cut by 5 bases, the J end by 0 bases, with 7 bases between. The germline V gene has CDR1 KGHDR and CDR2 SFDVKD. The CDR3 totals 14 residues. CDR3 coding DNA: TGTGCCACCAGTGTCGGAGGCTCCTACAATGAGCAGTTCTTC. Encoded protein: CATSVGGSYNEQFF.

Only a few counts were recorded for this clonotype. The genes are TRBV20-1 and TRBJ1-4, with TRBD1 matching 8 bases. Germline CDR1 is DFQATT and CDR2 is SNEGSKA (reference sequence). The V and J ends lost 3 bases and 6 bases, in that order; junction bases with no gene match: 6. This CDR3 has 14 amino acids. The DNA for the CDR3 is TGCAGTGCTAGGGGCACAGGGGGAGATGAAAAACTGTTTTTT. Its translation is CSARGTGGDEKLFF.

This clonotype has at least ten counts. The genes are TRBV5-8 and TRBJ2-7, with no clear D. Germline-derived CDR1 and CDR2 are SGHTS and YDEGEE. The CDR3 runs 15 residues. V lost 0 bases to trimming and J lost 0 bases, with 10 bases between them. For the CDR3, the DNA is TGTGCCAGCAGCTTGGTGGCAGGACCCTCCTACGAGCAGTACTTC. Encoded protein: CASSLVAGPSYEQYF.

This clonotype was detected many times. V gene TRBV5-1 combines with J gene TRBJ2-2, with a tentative D call TRBD2 (5 bases). CDR1 and CDR2 from the germline V gene are SGHRS and YFSETQ. The CDR3 consists of 13 residues. The ends were cut back, 5 bases at V and 7 bases at J, with 12 bases in the middle. CDR3 bases: TGCGCCAGCAGTTGGAGGAGAGGCGGGGAGCTGTTTTTT. It yields the protein CASSWRRGGELFF.

In regard to this clonotype: This may stem from a read error, because a much larger clone lies one nucleotide away. The rearrangement joins TRBV11-2 to TRBJ2-1; possibly TRBD1 for D (5 bases). CDR3 length: 14 amino acids. Germline-derived CDR1 and CDR2 are SGHAT and FQNNGV. The CDR3 nucleotides read TGTGCCAGCAGCCTGTGGGGCAGCGAGAATGAGCAGTCCTTC. This sequence encodes CASSLWGSENEQSF.